These T cell receptor beta chains were read from a single sample in a study of blood T cells in healthy people across ages. One entry per CDR3 protein, called by TCRdb with MiXCR from the 5' RACE reads. The sample holds about 620,000 distinct CDR3 sequences, under 25% seen once. The sequenced sample consisted of blood. The receptors come from a man between 70 and 80 years old in good health. CDR3s include the opening cysteine and the closing phenylalanine or tryptophan. The D gene is left open where the match is weak. Size is omitted from some rows. Given values are once, few, many or a class for expanded clones.

TRBV7-2	few	TRBJ2-2	TRBD2	CASSPSGLRLFF	TGTGCCAGCAGCCCCTCGGGACTAAGACTGTTTTTT
TRBV28	few	TRBJ2-7	.	CASSTINRVGYEQYF	TGTGCCAGCAGTACGATAAACAGGGTGGGCTACGAGCAGTACTTC
TRBV20-1	few	TRBJ2-5	TRBD2	CSAEPGLAGETQYF	TGCAGTGCAGAACCGGGACTAGCGGGTGAGACCCAGTACTTC
TRBV3-1	.	TRBJ2-2	.	CASSQDRAGRGELFF	TGTGCCAGCAGCCAAGATCGGGCAGGGCGCGGGGAGCTGTTTTTT
TRBV20-1	few	TRBJ2-7	.	CSAREADRLYEQYF	TGCAGTGCTAGAGAAGCGGACCGTCTCTACGAGCAGTACTTC
TRBV5-1	few	TRBJ2-7	TRBD2	CASSLALSSGSYEQYF	TGCGCCAGCAGCTTGGCCCTCTCTAGCGGGAGCTACGAGCAGTACTTC
TRBV24-1	.	TRBJ2-1	.	CATSDSASFSYNEQFF	TGTGCCACCAGTGACTCCGCGTCTTTCTCCTACAATGAGCAGTTCTTC
TRBV27	many	TRBJ2-7	.	CASTAPGHPSNF	TGTGCCAGCACCGCCCCCGGACATCCTTCCAATTTC
TRBV18	.	TRBJ2-5	.	CASSRARLQETQSF	TGTGCCAGCTCTCGGGCACGTCTCCAAGAGACCCAGTCCTTC
TRBV7-2	.	TRBJ2-7	.	CASGAFNEQYF	TGTGCCAGTGGGGCCTTCAACGAGCAGTACTTC
TRBV20-1	.	TRBJ2-7	TRBD1	CSARQGTSYEQYF	TGCAGTGCCCGACAGGGGACATCCTACGAGCAGTACTTC
TRBV3-1	.	TRBJ2-3	TRBD1	CASSHDGTGGPDTQYF	TGTGCCAGCAGCCACGACGGGACAGGGGGCCCAGATACGCAGTATTTT
TRBV20-1	few	TRBJ2-2	TRBD2	CSARDGATGTIGGELFF	TGCAGTGCTAGAGATGGTGCCACCGGGACTATAGGCGGGGAGCTGTTTTTT
TRBV29-1	.	TRBJ2-1	.	CSVAFATYNEQFF	TGCAGCGTTGCGTTCGCAACCTACAATGAGCAGTTCTTC
TRBV3-1	.	TRBJ1-1	.	CASSQEWAQNTEAFF	TGTGCCAGCAGCCAAGAGTGGGCCCAGAACACTGAAGCTTTCTTT
TRBV15	.	TRBJ2-7	TRBD1	CATSKGQVYEQYF	TGTGCCACCAGCAAGGGACAGGTCTACGAGCAGTACTTC
TRBV25-1	few	TRBJ2-1	.	CASSDSGPASYNEQFF	TGTGCCAGCAGTGACTCAGGGCCGGCCTCCTACAATGAGCAGTTCTTC
TRBV27	.	TRBJ2-7	TRBD1	CASSLKTGAYEQYF	TGTGCCAGCAGTTTAAAGACAGGGGCCTACGAGCAGTACTTC
TRBV5-1	few	TRBJ2-5	TRBD2	CASSLDTSGSSWETQYF	TGCGCCAGCAGCTTGGATACTAGCGGGAGTTCCTGGGAGACCCAGTACTTC
TRBV20-1	.	TRBJ2-5	TRBD2	CSASRSGRAGETQYF	TGCAGTGCTAGCAGAAGCGGGAGGGCCGGTGAGACCCAGTACTTC
TRBV7-2	.	TRBJ2-3	TRBD2	CASSLLLAGNTDTQYF	TGTGCCAGCAGCTTACTACTAGCGGGGAACACAGATACGCAGTATTTT
TRBV21-1	.	TRBJ2-5	.	CASRFRREETQYF	TGTGCCAGCAGGTTTAGGAGGGAAGAGACCCAGTACTTC